The TCR beta chain under discussion was sequenced for a study of blood T cells in healthy people across ages. As for the study in general: Template switching captured about one barcoded beta molecule per two T cells.

Comments on this clonotype: No antigen is known for it.

This CDR3 contains 15 residues. The germline V gene encodes CDR1 SGHRS and CDR2 YFSETQ. J gave up 1 base and V 3 bases, and 4 bases lay outside the gene matches. Next came a second PCR, run for about 7 to 12 cycles, which used a sample-barcoded 5' primer along with a J-beta primer mix. Every sample gave at least 3 million paired-end reads containing CDR3. One entry per CDR3 protein, called by TCRdb with MiXCR from the 5' RACE reads. This sample has fewer than 950,000 distinct CDR3 sequences, with about 37% found just once. Study-level points and caveats: With unsorted PBMCs, a conclusive comparison of naive versus antigen-experienced cells was not possible. Aged donors had fewer naive CD4+ cells and lower diversity than long-lived donors.

This clonotype was obtained from a man younger than 35 in good health. Sequencing was performed on blood. The gene calls are TRBV5-1 and TRBJ2-3, with 8 bases matching TRBD1. The CDR3 nucleotides are TGCGCCAGCAGCTGGGGACAGGCTGGCACAGATACGCAGTATTTT. It specifies CASSWGQAGTDTQYF.